The 17 T cell receptor beta chains listed next were all sequenced from one sample in a study of T cells after yellow fever vaccination. TCRdb itself ran the 5' RACE reads through MiXCR, one entry per CDR3 protein. The sample has 300,000 to 400,000 distinct CDR3 sequences, approximately 6% seen once. Specimen: PBMCs, collected 5 days after the yellow fever booster vaccination. The receptors originated from a man aged 25-45 years who received the YFV17D yellow fever vaccine.

V usage is TRBV4-1 and J usage is TRBJ2-7; no clear D gene. CDR3 length equals 13 residues. CDR1 MGHRA and CDR2 YSYEKL come from the germline V gene. V was clipped by 1 base and J by 4 bases, with 8 bases between them. CDR3 nucleotides: TGCGCCAGCAGCCAAGGAGTAGGATACGAGCAGTACTTC. Amino acid sequence: CASSQGVGYEQYF.

The rearrangement links TRBV27 to TRBJ1-5, with TRBD1 as a possible D gene (6 bases). The CDR3 runs to 15 residues. Germline assignment: CDR1 MNHEY and CDR2 SMNVEV (reference sequence). V gave up 5 bases and J gave up 2 bases, with 13 bases separating them. The CDR3 sequence is CASSGTTGGNQPQHF. In nucleotides, the CDR3 is TGTGCCAGCAGTGGAACGACAGGCGGCAATCAGCCCCAGCATTTT.

This clonotype was counted a few times. The chain couples TRBV4-3 to TRBJ2-5; perhaps TRBD2 as D (6 bases). The V end was cut by 0 bases, the J end by 1 base, with 9 bases between. This CDR3 contains 15 residues. From germline, CDR1 is LGHNA and CDR2 YSLEER. The CDR3 loop reads CASSQDWGGQETQYF. For the CDR3, the DNA is TGCGCCAGCAGCCAAGATTGGGGAGGCCAAGAGACCCAGTACTTC.

This clonotype was picked up a small number of times. The chain recombines TRBV27 with TRBJ2-3; TRBD2 is a possible D gene (5 bases). Germline values: CDR1 MNHEY, CDR2 SMNVEV (reference sequence). CDR3 length: 15 amino acids. V was cut by 9 bases and J by 3 bases, with 19 bases left in between. For the CDR3, the DNA is TGTGCCAGTTCCGGACTCTTTCGAAGAACAGATACGCAGTATTTT. Residues: CASSGLFRRTDTQYF.

This clonotype was detected only a few times. The CDR3 region has the DNA TGTGCCAGCTCACCCAATACGGGGTTCGAGCAGTACTTC. Amino acid sequence: CASSPNTGFEQYF. This chain joins TRBV18 and TRBJ2-7; possibly TRBD2 for D (5 bases). Deletions cut 3 bases from V and 6 bases from J, with 12 bases between. Germline V gene data show CDR1 as KGHSH and CDR2 as LQKENI. This CDR3 has 13 residues.

In its sample, this clonotype was seen a few times. This chain links TRBV15 with TRBJ2-2; D uncertain. Germline V lookup: CDR1 LNHNV, CDR2 YYDKDF (reference sequence). The V end was cut by 0 bases, the J end by 7 bases, with 3 bases between. The length of the CDR3 is 12 residues. The CDR3 reads CATSRDSGELFF. CDR3 sequence (DNA): TGTGCCACCAGCAGAGATAGCGGGGAGCTGTTTTTT. Combining the CDR3 with reference TRBV15 and TRBJ2-2 gives the whole variable domain DAMVIQNPRYQVTQFGKPVTLSCSQTLNHNVMYWYQQKSSQAPKLLFHYYDKDFNNEADTPDNFQSRRPNTSFCFLDIRSPGLGDTAMYLCATSRDSGELFFGEGSRLTVL.

This clonotype was observed many times. The rearrangement links TRBV29-1 to TRBJ2-3; D is possibly TRBD2 (7 bases). Per the germline V gene, CDR1 is SQVTM and CDR2 is ANQGSEA. The CDR3 spans 13 residues. The V gene lost 6 bases and the J gene lost 5 bases, with 15 bases spanning the gap. CDR3 in DNA: TGCAGCGTAGGACTAGTACAGGGAGATACGCAGTATTTT. Translation gives CSVGLVQGDTQYF.

This clonotype was seen repeatedly, ten times or more. The chain recombines TRBV5-5 with TRBJ2-1; D remains unclear. The V gene lost 4 bases and the J gene lost 2 bases, with 13 bases spanning the gap. The germline V gene encodes CDR1 SGHKS and CDR2 YYEKEE (reference sequence). This CDR3 is 15 amino acids long. CDR3 region: CASSRAPPTYNEQFF. CDR3 nucleotide sequence: TGTGCCAGCAGCCGAGCGCCGCCAACCTACAATGAGCAGTTCTTC.

This clonotype turned up a few times. This chain joins TRBV7-2 and TRBJ1-2; possibly TRBD1 for D (6 bases). The CDR3 is 14 amino acids. Trimming removed 4 bases at V and 5 bases at J, with 14 bases between. Germline CDR1 reads SGHTA; CDR2 reads FQGNSA. In DNA form, the CDR3 reads TGTGCCAGCAGCTCCCAGGGGAGCTTTTATGGCTACACCTTC. Translated: CASSSQGSFYGYTF. Supplemented by reference TRBV7-2 and TRBJ1-2, the full variable domain reads GAGVSQSPSNKVTEKGKDVELRCDPISGHTALYWYRQSLGQGLEFLIYFQGNSAPDKSGLPSDRFSAERTGGSVSTLTIQRTQQEDSAVYLCASSSQGSFYGYTFGSGTRLTVV.

This clonotype was recorded many times. The chain uses TRBV19 and TRBJ2-1, with 8 positions matching TRBD2. CDR3 size: 15 residues. From germline, CDR1 is LNHDA and CDR2 SQIVND (reference sequence). Unmatched junction bases numbered 5, after V lost 0 bases and J lost 7 bases. CDR3 loop: CASSIDGGLGNEQFF. In nucleotides, the CDR3 is TGTGCCAGTAGTATAGATGGGGGACTAGGAAATGAGCAGTTCTTC.

This clonotype was picked up many times. The chain joins TRBV7-6 to TRBJ1-4; perhaps TRBD1 as D (5 bases). V lost 5 bases and J 7 bases, leaving 11 bases between the germline ends. Germline CDR1 SGHVS, CDR2 FNYEAQ. This CDR3 region has 13 residues. CDR3 nucleotides: TGTGCCAGCAGCCTAGACAGAAGTGAAAAACTGTTTTTT. Its translation is CASSLDRSEKLFF.

This clonotype was counted a few times. The gene calls are TRBV30 and TRBJ2-5; D gene unclear. Looked up from germline, CDR1 is GTSNPN and CDR2 is SVGIG (reference sequence). The CDR3 has 10 residues. The germline V and J ends were trimmed by 3 bases and 4 bases, with 3 bases remaining between them. CDR3 residues: CAWSRETQYF. DNA of the CDR3: TGTGCCTGGAGCCGAGAGACCCAGTACTTC.

This clonotype was picked up many times. The chain employs TRBV6-5 and TRBJ2-5; 9 nucleotides agree with TRBD2. With 3 bases clipped from V and 0 bases from J, the junction kept 11 bases outside the gene matches. The germline CDR1 and CDR2 sequences are MNHEY and SVGAGI. The CDR3 has 18 residues. The CDR3 loop is CASSYNLAGRHHQETQYF. The CDR3 DNA follows: TGTGCCAGCAGTTATAATCTAGCGGGACGCCACCACCAAGAGACCCAGTACTTC.

This clonotype has a count of ten or more. This rearrangement joins TRBV13 to TRBJ2-7, with 9 nucleotides matching TRBD1. This CDR3 region has 16 residues. V trimming: 5 bases; J trimming: 5 bases; junction bases outside the gene matches: 13. Germline-derived CDR1 and CDR2 are PRHDT and FYEKMQ (reference sequence). CDR3 amino acids: CASSPAPGQGFHEQYF. The DNA for the CDR3 is TGTGCCAGCAGCCCAGCACCGGGACAGGGCTTTCACGAGCAGTACTTC.

This clonotype was observed a handful of times. The chain combines TRBV20-1 with TRBJ2-5; D perhaps matches TRBD2 (5 bases). V was shortened by 4 bases and J by 5 bases, with 11 bases between the two germline ends. Germline V gene sequence: CDR1 DFQATT, CDR2 SNEGSKA (reference sequence). The CDR3 totals 12 residues. The CDR3 sequence is CSATWRGETQYF. CDR3 DNA: TGCAGTGCTACCTGGAGAGGGGAGACCCAGTACTTC.

The V and J genes are TRBV11-1 and TRBJ1-1, with unresolved D. The CDR3 totals 15 residues. CDR1 is SGHAT and CDR2 is FQDESV in the germline V gene (reference sequence). Trimming cost V 2 bases and J 1 base, with 11 bases left between them. The CDR3 nucleotides are TGTGCCAGCAGCTTACGGTCCCTGACGAACACTGAAGCTTTCTTT. It is translated as CASSLRSLTNTEAFF.

This clonotype was detected a few times. This chain connects TRBV5-1 to TRBJ2-5; possibly TRBD2 for D (5 bases). Germline V CDR1 and CDR2: SGHRS, YFSETQ. V was shortened by 5 bases and J by 4 bases, with 12 bases between the two germline ends. The CDR3 is 13 amino acids. CDR3 in amino acids: CASRVSGRETQYF. The CDR3 region has the DNA TGCGCCAGCAGGGTCAGCGGCCGAGAGACCCAGTACTTC.